Detailed here is one TCR beta chain. This record belongs to a study of blood T cell repertoires in COVID-19. Study-wide background: The United States, Italy and Spain were the sources of the acute and convalescent COVID-19 samples. In each case, the material was cDNA or gDNA derived from T cells, B-cell-depleted T cells, or PBMCs.

Source study methods: Amplifying reference gene primers gave estimates of nucleated cell counts. Here immunoSEQ multiplex PCR was the method, and the copy in TCRdb shows in-frame clones only, minus some. That table furnishes V, J and clone size, whereas the DNA furnished D and trimming. The sample lists around 100,000 clones, about 88% occurring once. CDR3 size: 16 residues. From germline, CDR1 is ENHRY and CDR2 SYGVKD. Unmatched junction bases numbered 5, after V lost 0 bases and J lost 4 bases. This chain joins TRBV10-3 and TRBJ2-7; 11 positions match TRBD2. The sequence came from an older man with acute or convalescent COVID-19. Source material: peripheral blood. The CDR3 reads CAISESVLAGVYEQYF. The CDR3 region has the DNA TGTGCCATCAGTGAGTCTGTACTAGCGGGAGTATACGAGCAGTACTTC.